This T cell receptor beta chain was recovered during a study of sequential checkpoint blockade in melanoma. The wider study: Randomization was 1:1 between first-line nivolumab→ipilimumab and ipilimumab→nivolumab. Both treatment sequences were followed by maintenance nivolumab.

Treatment reported: randomized to nivolumab then ipilimumab (arm A) or the reverse (arm B). Patients had received no earlier DNA-damaging chemotherapy. Sorted cells were live CD3+CD8+, lacking CD19 and CD56, from PBMCs. Method: immunoSEQ multiplex PCR; TCRdb's copy keeps in-frame clones and lacks some. Seen here are approximately 15,000 clones, over 70% observed once, and the top ten hold 12%. This specimen consisted of CD8+ T cells sorted from blood (inferred from file names), obtained from a patient given nivolumab and ipilimumab in sequence. The receptor was derived from a human donor with melanoma.

The CDR3 DNA reads TGTGCCAGTAGTAGGACTAGCGGGGGGTCAGATACGCAGTATTTT. Its translation: CASSRTSGGSDTQYF. The rearrangement links TRBV19 to TRBJ2-3; 14 nucleotides agree with TRBD2. CDR1 LNHDA and CDR2 SQIVND come from the germline V gene (reference sequence). V dropped 4 bases and J dropped 4; count of bases not matched to a gene: 1. This CDR3 spans 15 amino acids.